This T cell receptor beta chain is drawn from a study of CDR3 diversity in severe acne. From the PCR reads, TCRdb called clonotypes with MiXCR, one entry per CDR3 protein. The sample yields more than 70,000 distinct CDR3 sequences, about 53% seen once. Turning to this clonotype: The conserved closing phenylalanine or tryptophan is absent in this CDR3, likely reflecting a read error.

CDR3 length: 13 amino acids. V lost 7 bases and J 0 bases, leaving 9 bases between the germline ends. The V gene's germline CDR1 is MGHDK and CDR2 SYGVNS. This sequence joins TRBV25-1 and TRBJ1-1; D ambiguous. The specimen was blood. This receptor was taken from a male donor with severe acne vulgaris. This CDR3 is CASTDTLNTEAFV. The CDR3 DNA sequence: TGTGCCAGCACTGACACCCTGAACACTGAAGCTTTCGTT.